The T cell receptor beta chain described here comes from a study of blood T cells in healthy people across ages. Overall study findings and caveats: The long-lived group displayed more naive CD4+ cells, plus higher diversity, than the aged donors did.

Alongside a J-beta primer mix, a sample-barcoded 5' primer served in a second PCR lasting about 6 to 12 cycles. The template-switch adaptor was a 5' adaptor with 12 random nucleotides. It tagged each cDNA molecule. TCRdb re-called the 5' RACE reads with MiXCR, one entry per CDR3 protein. This sample has over a million distinct CDR3 sequences, with 40% to 55% found just once. About this clonotype: Its antigen remains unidentified.

The CDR3 sequence is 15 residues long. V lost 2 bases to trimming and J lost 3 bases; unmatched junction nucleotides: 7. CDR1 is MNHEY, CDR2 SVGAGI, per germline. Those donating, healthy Caucasian individuals from Russia, were aged about 6 to 100. The sequence derives from a woman between 55 and 75 years old in good health. The chain links TRBV6-5 to TRBJ2-7, with TRBD2 identical over 7 bases. Sequencing was carried out using blood. The CDR3 reads CASSYGGSRHYEQYF. The CDR3 DNA reads as TGTGCCAGCAGTTACGGCGGGAGTAGGCACTACGAGCAGTACTTC.